This T cell receptor beta chain emerged from a study of CD8+ T cells in alopecia areata. Unmatched junction bases numbered 5, after V lost 5 bases and J lost 10 bases. Germline V gene sequence: CDR1 MNHEY, CDR2 SMNVEV (reference sequence). CDR3 length equals 12 residues. About this clone itself: The antigen is unknown.

Sorting separated CD4+ and CD8+ T cells out of PBMCs. General observations from the study: Higher clonality was seen in lesional scalp than in normal scalp, especially in alopecia totalis/universalis.

RNA extraction was followed by reverse transcription into cDNA, which acted as the sequencing template. The data were produced by immunoSEQ multiplex PCR, yet TCRdb's version contains in-frame clones alone and is incomplete. The profile shows approximately 150,000 clones, 45% to 60% of them singletons. The material sequenced was CD4+ T cells sorted from blood. The gene calls are TRBV27 and TRBJ2-3, with TRBD1 matching over 8 bases. The clonotype originates from a human donor in good health. The CDR3 region has the DNA TGTGCCAGCAGTCCAGGGGGCAAGGCGCAGTATTTT. Translated: CASSPGGKAQYF.